A single sample gave rise to the 32 T cell receptor beta chains below, sequenced in a study of beta chain features in type 1 diabetes. The entirety of the isolated RNA underwent reverse transcription, so expressed TCRB transcripts were sequenced. This table comes from immunoSEQ multiplex PCR, and its TCRdb copy is limited to in-frame clones, with some not included. The data show about 350,000 clones, with around a fifth seen just once and roughly 0.045% held by the top ten. Sequencing was done on a sample of naive CD4+ T cells from blood. The receptors were sampled from a woman between 18 and 29 years old in good health.

This clone was observed a few times. The chain uses TRBV28 and TRBJ2-7, with 7 bases matching TRBD2. The CDR3 has 12 amino acids. In germline, CDR1 is MDHEN, CDR2 SYDVKM. The V segment lost 6 bases and the J segment 8 bases; nucleotides outside the gene matches: 7. CDR3 sequence (DNA): TGTGCCAGCAGCCCGGGGAGGGCGCAGCAGTACTTC. Amino acids: CASSPGRAQQYF.

The chain recombines TRBV27 with TRBJ2-7, with D unclear. The CDR3 contains 15 residues. Per the germline V gene, CDR1 is MNHEY and CDR2 is SMNVEV (reference sequence). V was shortened by 2 bases and J by 0 bases, with 11 bases between the two germline ends. The CDR3 protein is CASSLVAARSYEQYF. The CDR3 DNA sequence: TGTGCCAGCAGTTTAGTGGCGGCCCGCTCCTACGAGCAGTACTTC.

This clone was seen a few times. The chain links TRBV5-1 to TRBJ2-7; a weak D match, TRBD1 (5 bases). Germline V gene data show CDR1 as SGHRS and CDR2 as YFSETQ. This CDR3 contains 15 residues. V lost 0 bases to trimming and J lost 7 bases, with 17 bases between them. The CDR3 reads CASSLGRVTREEQYF. The CDR3 nucleotides read TGCGCCAGCAGCTTGGGACGAGTGACCAGGGAAGAGCAGTACTTC.

Here the CDR3 DNA reads TGCGCCAGCAGCTTGACAGGATTGACTGAAGCTTTCTTT. Protein product: CASSLTGLTEAFF. V is TRBV5-1 and J is TRBJ1-1, with a tentative D call TRBD1 (5 bases). CDR3 length equals 13 residues. Trimming left V 1 base short and J 5 bases short, with 9 bases between. Germline V gene lookup returns CDR1 SGHRS and CDR2 YFSETQ.

The chain carries TRBV20-1 and TRBJ1-2; possible D gene TRBD1, 5 bases. The CDR3 loop spans 11 amino acids. V lost 2 bases, J lost 8 bases, and 9 bases lay in between. Germline V CDR1 and CDR2: DFQATT, SNEGSKA (reference sequence). CDR3 nucleotide sequence: TGCAGTGCTAGACAGGGTGACGGCTACACCTTC. Translated, it gives CSARQGDGYTF.

This chain uses TRBV14 with TRBJ2-1; 8 nucleotides match TRBD2. Germline values: CDR1 SGHDN, CDR2 FVKESK. There are 17 residues in the CDR3. Unmatched junction bases numbered 15, after V lost 0 bases and J lost 11 bases. As DNA, the CDR3 is TGTGCCAGCAGCCAAGATTGGCTAGCGGGCCCCCGAGGCCAGCAGTTCTTC. It codes for CASSQDWLAGPRGQQFF.

The chain uses TRBV5-1 and TRBJ2-1; 8 nucleotides match TRBD2. V dropped 4 bases and J dropped 9; count of bases not matched to a gene: 12. There are 15 residues in the CDR3. Germline V gene data show CDR1 as SGHRS and CDR2 as YFSETQ. The CDR3 coding sequence is TGCGCCAGCAGCCCCGGGCGGGAGGCCCAACCTGAGCAGTTCTTC. Amino acid sequence: CASSPGREAQPEQFF.

This clone was seen only a few times. In DNA, the CDR3 is TGCGCCAGCAGCCAAGGACAGGTAACAGATACGCAGTATTTT. It encodes CASSQGQVTDTQYF. The chain is built from TRBV4-3 and TRBJ2-3; possibly TRBD1 for D (6 bases). Per germline, CDR1 LGHNA and CDR2 YSLEER. V lost 1 base, J lost 3 bases, and 8 bases lay in between. The CDR3 loop spans 14 amino acids.

The chain couples TRBV30 to TRBJ2-5; D is unclear. The CDR3 is 13 amino acids. Germline V CDR1 and CDR2: GTSNPN, SVGIG (reference sequence). V lost 3 bases and J lost 2, with 10 bases in between. CDR3 sequence: CAWSPALQETQYF. Here the CDR3 DNA reads TGTGCCTGGAGCCCCGCCCTACAAGAGACCCAGTACTTC.

The rearrangement uses TRBV2 and TRBJ1-4; maybe TRBD1 (6 bases). The germline V gene encodes CDR1 SNHLY and CDR2 FYNNEI. Trimming took 5 bases from V and 10 from J, leaving 8 bases between them. The CDR3 runs to 11 residues. CDR3 DNA: TGTGCCAGCAGTTTACAGGGAAAACTGTTTTTT. The encoded protein is CASSLQGKLFF. The full variable domain, its missing parts supplied by reference TRBV2 and TRBJ1-4, is EPEVTQTPSHQVTQMGQEVILRCVPISNHLYFYWYRQILGQKVEFLVSFYNNEISEKSEIFDDQFSVERPDGSNFTLKIRSTKLEDSAMYFCASSLQGKLFFGSGTQLSVL.

This rearrangement joins TRBV9 to TRBJ2-3; TRBD2 matches 7 bases. Germline CDR1 is SGDLS and CDR2 is YYNGEE. The V and J ends lost 6 bases and 8 bases, in that order; junction bases with no gene match: 6. The CDR3 loop spans 12 amino acids. CDR3 coding DNA: TGTGCCAGCATCCTCCCGGGGGGTACGCAGTATTTT. It specifies CASILPGGTQYF. The full variable domain, rest sourced from reference TRBV9 and TRBJ2-3, is DSGVTQTPKHLITATGQRVTLRCSPRSGDLSVYWYQQSLDQGLQFLIQYYNGEERAKGNILERFSAQQFPDLHSELNLSSLELGDSALYFCASILPGGTQYFGPGTRLTVL.

This clone was observed a few times. The chain employs TRBV7-2 and TRBJ2-5; no definite D call. The germline V gene has CDR1 SGHTA and CDR2 FQGNSA. Between the trimmed V and J ends, which lost 5 bases and 4 bases, there was a span of 20 bases. This CDR3 comprises 16 residues. The CDR3 loop reads CASSPLPSQAGETQYF. Written as DNA, the CDR3 is TGTGCCAGCAGCCCGCTCCCCTCCCAGGCCGGAGAGACCCAGTACTTC. Filled out from reference TRBV7-2 and TRBJ2-5, the complete variable domain reads GAGVSQSPSNKVTEKGKDVELRCDPISGHTALYWYRQSLGQGLEFLIYFQGNSAPDKSGLPSDRFSAERTGGSVSTLTIQRTQQEDSAVYLCASSPLPSQAGETQYFGPGTRLLVL.

The chain uses TRBV9 and TRBJ2-1, with TRBD2 matching 12 bases. Looked up from germline, CDR1 is SGDLS and CDR2 is YYNGEE. This CDR3 contains 15 residues. The J segment lost 6 bases and the V segment lost 3 bases, leaving 4 bases of the junction unmatched. CDR3 sequence: CASSASSGRANEQFF. The CDR3 DNA reads TGTGCCAGCAGCGCTTCTAGCGGGAGGGCCAATGAGCAGTTCTTC.

Comments on this clone: Other DNA sequences in the sample encode the same CDR3. The genes are TRBV7-3 and TRBJ1-1; weak D call: TRBD1 (5 bases). The ends were cut back, 6 bases at V and 1 base at J, with 9 bases in the middle. This CDR3 has 13 amino acids. Germline V gene data show CDR1 as SGHTA and CDR2 as FQGTGA. The CDR3 here is CASSPTGNTEAFF. In nucleotides, the CDR3 is TGTGCCAGCAGTCCTACAGGGAACACTGAAGCTTTCTTT.

The CDR3 sequence: CASSFGAGPGELFF. CDR3 nucleotide sequence: TGTGCCAGCAGTTTTGGGGCCGGACCCGGGGAGCTGTTTTTT. The chain couples TRBV5-6 to TRBJ2-2, with a weak D call TRBD1 (5 bases). V lost 5 bases and J 6 bases, leaving 14 bases between the germline ends. Germline CDR1 reads SGHDT; CDR2 reads YYEEEE. The CDR3 runs to 14 residues. The variable domain in full, completed from reference TRBV5-6 and TRBJ2-2, reads DAGVTQSPTHLIKTRGQQVTLRCSPKSGHDTVSWYQQALGQGPQFIFQYYEEEERQRGNFPDRFSGHQFPNYSSELNVNALLLGDSALYLCASSFGAGPGELFFGEGSRLTVL.

The rearrangement links TRBV5-1 to TRBJ2-3; 7 bases match TRBD1. Germline CDR1 is SGHRS and CDR2 is YFSETQ. J lost 0 bases, V lost 4 bases, and 5 bases had no gene match. The CDR3 sequence is 15 residues long. The CDR3: CASSKGQTSTDTQYF. CDR3 nucleotides: TGCGCCAGCAGCAAGGGACAGACTAGCACAGATACGCAGTATTTT.

V gene TRBV2 combines with J gene TRBJ1-5; D is ambiguous. This CDR3 contains 13 residues. Trimming shortened V by 1 base and J by 6 bases, and 7 bases separated the two germline ends. In germline, CDR1 is SNHLY, CDR2 FYNNEI. For the CDR3, the DNA is TGTGCCAGCAGTGAAGAGGCAGGTCAGCCCCAGCATTTT. This sequence encodes CASSEEAGQPQHF.

The chain recombines TRBV11-2 with TRBJ2-6; 11 bases are shared with TRBD1. Germline V gene sequence: CDR1 SGHAT, CDR2 FQNNGV. The CDR3 has 16 amino acids. Unmatched junction bases numbered 8, after V lost 10 bases and J lost 3 bases. Here the CDR3 DNA reads TGTGCCACCGGCGGGGGACAGGGGGGTGGGGCCAACGTCCTGACTTTC. Protein product: CATGGGQGGGANVLTF.

This clone was counted a few times. Other DNA sequences in the same sample also yield this CDR3. The chain recombines TRBV9 with TRBJ2-6; unclear D gene. This CDR3 spans 17 amino acids. Germline V gene lookup returns CDR1 SGDLS and CDR2 YYNGEE. The V and J ends lost 0 bases and 0 bases respectively, with 10 bases between them. The CDR3, as DNA: TGTGCCAGCAGCGTAGGACAAGGCCGCTCTGGGGCCAACGTCCTGACTTTC. This gives the protein CASSVGQGRSGANVLTF.

The chain carries TRBV7-9 and TRBJ2-5, with TRBD1 identical over 10 bases. Germline CDR1 and CDR2: SEHNR and FQNEAQ (reference sequence). V dropped 5 bases and J dropped 5; count of bases not matched to a gene: 8. The CDR3 sequence is 15 residues long. CDR3 loop: CASSRTGGEWETQYF. The CDR3 coding sequence is TGTGCCAGCAGCAGGACAGGGGGTGAATGGGAGACCCAGTACTTC.

The chain is built from TRBV18 and TRBJ2-7; the D gene is possibly TRBD1 (6 bases). The germline V and J ends were trimmed by 4 bases and 1 base, with 11 bases remaining between them. CDR3 length equals 14 residues. The germline V gene encodes CDR1 KGHSH and CDR2 LQKENI. DNA for the CDR3: TGTGCCAGCTCACGAGGACAGCGATCCTACGAGCAGTACTTC. This encodes CASSRGQRSYEQYF.

The chain employs TRBV27 and TRBJ2-1, with TRBD1 matching 8 bases. The ends lost 6 bases at V and 7 bases at J; junction bases unmatched: 8. Germline CDR1 MNHEY, CDR2 SMNVEV (reference sequence). The CDR3 is 14 amino acids. The CDR3 is CASRARGPRNEQFF. The CDR3 region has the DNA TGTGCCAGCAGAGCCAGGGGGCCCCGGAATGAGCAGTTCTTC.

The chain recombines TRBV7-2 with TRBJ2-7; maybe TRBD2 (5 bases). This CDR3 has 15 residues. V lost 0 bases and J lost 7, with 16 bases in between. Germline lookup yields CDR1 SGHTA and CDR2 FQGNSA. CDR3 DNA: TGTGCCAGCAGCTTAGCGGCAGGAGAGGGTATGGAGCAGTACTTC. Its translation: CASSLAAGEGMEQYF.

This clone was recorded a few times. The chain uses TRBV7-2 and TRBJ2-7; TRBD1 agrees at 10 bases. The CDR3 has 14 amino acids. The germline CDR1 and CDR2 sequences are SGHTA and FQGNSA. V was clipped by 5 bases and J by 6 bases; unmatched bases: 7. The CDR3 loop reads CASSSDRGRFEQYF. CDR3 nucleotides: TGTGCCAGCAGCAGCGACAGGGGGCGATTCGAGCAGTACTTC.

The sample holds a few counts of this clone. This sequence joins TRBV10-3 and TRBJ2-5; 8 bases agree with TRBD2. The CDR3 runs 18 residues. Germline V gene lookup returns CDR1 ENHRY and CDR2 SYGVKD. V gave up 0 bases and J gave up 5 bases; unmatched junction bases: 14. CDR3: CAISESGLAGFRQETQYF. The CDR3 coding sequence is TGTGCCATCAGTGAGTCAGGGCTAGCGGGTTTTCGCCAGGAGACCCAGTACTTC.

The chain couples TRBV2 to TRBJ1-2; the D gene is possibly TRBD1 (5 bases). Germline V gene data show CDR1 as SNHLY and CDR2 as FYNNEI. Trimming shortened V by 6 bases and J by 4 bases, and 15 bases separated the two germline ends. This CDR3 has 14 residues. DNA for the CDR3: TGTGCCAGCAGGGGCTTTCAGGGCTTCTATGGCTACACCTTC. The encoded protein is CASRGFQGFYGYTF.

The chain links TRBV28 to TRBJ1-1; a weak D match, TRBD1 (5 bases). This CDR3 has 13 residues. Trimming removed 7 bases at V and 4 bases at J, with 13 bases between. Germline-derived CDR1 and CDR2 are MDHEN and SYDVKM. CDR3 in DNA: TGTGCCAGCATCCCCGGGGGGGGCACTGAAGCTTTCTTT. This sequence encodes CASIPGGGTEAFF. Full variable domain (remainder filled in from reference TRBV28 and TRBJ1-1): DVKVTQSSRYLVKRTGEKVFLECVQDMDHENMFWYRQDPGLGLRLIYFSYDVKMKEKGDIPEGYSVSREKKERFSLILESASTNQTSMYLCASIPGGGTEAFFGQGTRLTVV.

This chain uses TRBV7-9 with TRBJ1-2, with D perhaps TRBD1 (6 bases). V dropped 4 bases and J dropped 3 bases, with 18 bases sitting between them. Germline-derived CDR1 and CDR2 are SEHNR and FQNEAQ (reference sequence). The CDR3 length is 16 residues. For the CDR3, the DNA is TGTGCCAGCAGCTCCCCTCCTACAGGGCACGACTATGGCTACACCTTC. It codes for CASSSPPTGHDYGYTF. Full variable domain (outside the CDR3, taken from reference TRBV7-9 and TRBJ1-2): DTGVSQNPRHKITKRGQNVTFRCDPISEHNRLYWYRQTLGQGPEFLTYFQNEAQLEKSRLLSDRFSAERPKGSFSTLEIQRTEQGDSAMYLCASSSPPTGHDYGYTFGSGTRLTVV.

V and J are TRBV11-2 and TRBJ2-1; TRBD2 is a possible D gene (5 bases). Germline V gene sequence: CDR1 SGHAT, CDR2 FQNNGV. Trimming cost V 9 bases and J 6 bases, with 12 bases left between them. This CDR3 has 12 amino acids. CDR3 nucleotides: TGTGCCAGTAGGACGGGGAGCAATGAGCAGTTCTTC. Its protein product is CASRTGSNEQFF.

This clone turned up a few times. The chain employs TRBV5-4 and TRBJ2-5; D uncertain. Germline V gene data show CDR1 as SGHNT and CDR2 as YYREEE (reference sequence). The ends were cut back, 0 bases at V and 9 bases at J, with 9 bases in the middle. CDR3 size: 12 residues. This chain's CDR3 is CASSLGASAQYF. CDR3 nucleotide sequence: TGTGCCAGCAGCTTGGGAGCTTCGGCCCAGTACTTC.

V and J are TRBV5-4 and TRBJ1-2; TRBD1 matches 7 bases. V shed 0 bases and J 2 bases; nucleotides not matched to a gene: 1. Germline loops: CDR1 SGHNT, CDR2 YYREEE (reference sequence). The CDR3 contains 14 residues. The CDR3 region has the DNA TGTGCCAGCAGCTTGGGGGGACAGAACTATGGCTACACCTTC. It translates to CASSLGGQNYGYTF.

This clone has a handful of counts. The chain joins TRBV11-2 to TRBJ2-3; D gene unclear. The CDR3 consists of 12 residues. Per the germline V gene, CDR1 is SGHAT and CDR2 is FQNNGV. The V end was cut by 4 bases, the J end by 5 bases, with 7 bases between. The CDR3 region is CASSSDRDTQYF. In nucleotides, the CDR3 is TGTGCCAGCAGCTCAGACCGAGATACGCAGTATTTT.